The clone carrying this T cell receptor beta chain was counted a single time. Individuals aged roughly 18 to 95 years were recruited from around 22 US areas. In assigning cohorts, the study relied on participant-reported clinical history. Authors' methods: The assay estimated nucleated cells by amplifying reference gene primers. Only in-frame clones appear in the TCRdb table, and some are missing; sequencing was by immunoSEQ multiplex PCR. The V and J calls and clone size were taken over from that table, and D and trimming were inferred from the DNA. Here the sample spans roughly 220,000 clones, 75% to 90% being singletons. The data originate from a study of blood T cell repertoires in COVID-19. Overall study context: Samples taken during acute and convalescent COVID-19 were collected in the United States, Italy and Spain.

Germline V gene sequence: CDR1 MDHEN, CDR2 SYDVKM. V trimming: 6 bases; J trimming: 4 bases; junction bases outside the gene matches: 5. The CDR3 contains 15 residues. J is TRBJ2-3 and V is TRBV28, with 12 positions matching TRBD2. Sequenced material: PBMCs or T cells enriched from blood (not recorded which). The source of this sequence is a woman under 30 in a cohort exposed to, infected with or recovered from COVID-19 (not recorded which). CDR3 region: CASRSLAGGPDTQYF. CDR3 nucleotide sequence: TGTGCCAGCAGATCCCTAGCGGGGGGGCCAGATACGCAGTATTTT.